Listed here is a single T cell receptor (beta chain). Its antigen target is currently unknown. There are no base qualities to consult, and no much larger clone falls within one base. This entry comes from a study of blood T cell repertoires in COVID-19 (dated by TCRdb to 2020 to 2022). About the investigation overall: Samples covering the acute and convalescent phases of COVID-19 were provided by collaborators in the United States, Italy and Spain. HLA class I and class II types, where available, came from metadata supplied by the sample provider rather than from assay-based typing. Samples were obtained from the ongoing ImmuneRACE study (first 160 participants) and from 1,200 or so subjects provided by 6 global collaborators. The dataset comprised deeply sampled blood TCRbeta repertoires from subjects exposed to, actively infected with, or recovered from COVID-19. The repertoires were made available in a free public database intended to serve as a resource for research on the immune response to SARS-CoV-2. The sample metadata nearly always contained a de-identified subject ID, COVID-19 status, age in years and sex. The prospective study material was composed of cDNA or gDNA derived from T cells, B-cell-depleted T cells, or PBMCs.

Broader findings and caveats from the paper: How much clinical and demographic metadata was included differed by source and by participant, and the metadata was provided uncurated.

TCRbeta CDR3 regions were amplified from genomic DNA by means of the immunoSEQ Assay, a bias-controlled multiplex PCR. As for the authors' bioinformatics: Within the assay, amplification of reference gene primers was used to estimate how many nucleated cells each sample contained. To quantify the absolute abundance of each unique TCRbeta CDR3 rearrangement, sequence reads were collapsed and filtered. For each sample, productive Simpson clonality was calculated by taking the square root of Simpson's diversity index across productive rearrangements. The immuneACCESS repertoire file appears here via TCRdb, limited to in-frame rearrangements. These files lack a portion of the clones; in checked studies, under half of the deficit traces to unresolved V genes, and the cause of the others is not known. V, J and clone size reflect that table, while D and trimming were determined from the DNA. The table for this sample lists around 120,000 clones; roughly 69% of them were counted only once. Clones ranked in the top ten supply approximately 5.9% of the sample.

Trimming costs V 2 bases and J 3 bases, and their ends lie 7 bases apart. The germline V gene encodes CDR1 GTSNPN and CDR2 SVGIG (reference sequence). From cysteine to phenylalanine, the CDR3 is 13 amino acids long. Solely the CDR3 DNA is kept, with 39 bases framed from the first base. Collaborating institutions collected whole blood in K2EDTA tubes following their own protocols. For TCRbeta analysis, collaborator samples were shipped as frozen whole blood, as isolated PBMCs, or as DNA extracted from either sample type. The rearrangement joined TRBV30 to TRBJ2-2; matching of 5 bases hints at TRBD1 as the D gene. Sequenced material: peripheral blood. This TCR came from an elderly man with acute or convalescent COVID-19. Here the CDR3 is given as CAWSRQYTGELFF. The bases read TGTGCCTGGAGTAGACAGTACACCGGGGAGCTGTTTTTT.